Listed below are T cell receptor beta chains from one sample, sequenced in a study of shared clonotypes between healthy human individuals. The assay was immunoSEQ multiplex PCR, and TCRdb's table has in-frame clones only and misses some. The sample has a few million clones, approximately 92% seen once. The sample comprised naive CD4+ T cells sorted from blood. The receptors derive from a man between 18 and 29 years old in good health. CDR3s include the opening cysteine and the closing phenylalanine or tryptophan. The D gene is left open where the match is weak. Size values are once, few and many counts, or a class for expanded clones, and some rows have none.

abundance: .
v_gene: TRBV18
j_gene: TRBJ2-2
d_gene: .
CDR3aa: CASSRRDQNTGELFF
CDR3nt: TGTGCCAGCTCACGAAGGGACCAGAACACCGGGGAGCTGTTTTTT

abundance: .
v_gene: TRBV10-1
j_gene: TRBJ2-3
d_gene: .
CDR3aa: CASSESRGRTDTQYF
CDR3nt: TGCGCCAGCAGTGAGTCACGGGGTCGCACAGATACGCAGTATTTT

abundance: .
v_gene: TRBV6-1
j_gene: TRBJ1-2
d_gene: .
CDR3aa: CASSGGQFLRGYTF
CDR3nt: TGTGCCAGCAGTGGAGGACAGTTTTTACGCGGCTACACCTTC

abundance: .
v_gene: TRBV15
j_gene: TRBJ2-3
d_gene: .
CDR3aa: CATSTEGRDATDTQYF
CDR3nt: TGTGCCACCAGCACGGAGGGGCGGGATGCCACAGATACGCAGTATTTT

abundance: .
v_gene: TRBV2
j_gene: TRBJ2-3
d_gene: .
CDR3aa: CASSDPLTTDTQYF
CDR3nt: TGTGCCAGCAGTGACCCCCTTACCACAGATACGCAGTATTTT

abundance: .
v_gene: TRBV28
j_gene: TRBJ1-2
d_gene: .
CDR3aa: CASSSQGLLNYGYTF
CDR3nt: TGTGCCAGCAGTAGTCAGGGACTCTTGAACTATGGCTACACCTTC

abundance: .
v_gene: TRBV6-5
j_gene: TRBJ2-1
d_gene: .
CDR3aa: CASSPSVGEQFF
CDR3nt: TGTGCCAGCAGCCCCTCGGTCGGTGAGCAGTTCTTC

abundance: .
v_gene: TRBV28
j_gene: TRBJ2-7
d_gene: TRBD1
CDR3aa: CASSSPWGQGSYEQYF
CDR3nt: TGTGCCAGCAGTTCCCCCTGGGGACAGGGGTCATACGAGCAGTACTTC

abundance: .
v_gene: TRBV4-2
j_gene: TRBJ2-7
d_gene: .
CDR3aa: CASSQDLSWGRGAALSYEQYF
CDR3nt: TGTGCCAGCAGCCAAGACCTCTCTTGGGGAAGGGGGGCAGCTCTCTCCTACGAGCAGTACTTC

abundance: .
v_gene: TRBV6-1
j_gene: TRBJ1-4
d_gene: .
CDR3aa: CASSQQASNEKLFF
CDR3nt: TGTGCCAGCAGTCAACAGGCCTCTAATGAAAAACTGTTTTTT

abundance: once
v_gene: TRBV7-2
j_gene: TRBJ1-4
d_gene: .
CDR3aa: CASSLSVEKLFF
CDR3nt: TGTGCCAGCAGCTTATCTGTTGAAAAACTGTTTTTT

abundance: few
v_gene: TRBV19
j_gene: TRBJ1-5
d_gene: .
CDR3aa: CASSFPNQPQHF
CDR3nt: TGTGCCAGTAGTTTCCCGAATCAGCCCCAGCATTTT

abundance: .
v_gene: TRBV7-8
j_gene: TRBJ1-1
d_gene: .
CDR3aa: CASSLRWVTEAFF
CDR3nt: TGTGCCAGCAGCTTACGGTGGGTGACTGAAGCTTTCTTT

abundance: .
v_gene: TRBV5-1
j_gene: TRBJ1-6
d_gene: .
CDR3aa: CASSSQGLDNSPLHF
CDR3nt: TGCGCCAGCAGCTCCCAGGGTTTGGATAATTCACCCCTCCACTTT

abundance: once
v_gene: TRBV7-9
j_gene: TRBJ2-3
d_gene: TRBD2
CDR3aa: CASSLGVSGGRTDTQYF
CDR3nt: TGTGCCAGCAGCTTAGGTGTCTCGGGGGGGCGAACAGATACGCAGTATTTT

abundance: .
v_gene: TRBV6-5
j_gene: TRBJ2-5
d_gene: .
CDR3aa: CASSQNQGQTQYF
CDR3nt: TGTGCCAGCAGCCAAAATCAAGGGCAGACCCAGTACTTC

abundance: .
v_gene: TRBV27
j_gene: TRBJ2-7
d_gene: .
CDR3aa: CASSQTSYEQYF
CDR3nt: TGTGCCAGCAGTCAGACCTCCTACGAGCAGTACTTC

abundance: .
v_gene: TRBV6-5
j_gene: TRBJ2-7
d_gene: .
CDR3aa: CASSRGKGNEQYF
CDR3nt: TGTGCCAGCAGTCGGGGAAAGGGAAACGAGCAGTACTTC

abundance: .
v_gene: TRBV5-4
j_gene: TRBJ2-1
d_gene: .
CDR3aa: CASSLALGSREQFF
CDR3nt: TGTGCCAGCAGCTTGGCCCTGGGGTCGCGTGAGCAGTTCTTC

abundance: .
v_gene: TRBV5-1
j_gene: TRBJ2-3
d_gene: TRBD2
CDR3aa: CASSRLAGGNTDTQYF
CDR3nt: TGCGCCAGCAGTCGACTAGCGGGAGGGAACACAGATACGCAGTATTTT

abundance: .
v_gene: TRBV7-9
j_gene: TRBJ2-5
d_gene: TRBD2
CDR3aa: CASSAGRFGRQETQYF
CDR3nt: TGTGCCAGCAGCGCGGGGAGGTTCGGGAGGCAAGAGACCCAGTACTTC

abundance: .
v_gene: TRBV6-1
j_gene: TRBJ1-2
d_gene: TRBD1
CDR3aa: CASRETGVPYGYTF
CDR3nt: TGTGCCAGCAGGGAGACAGGGGTCCCCTATGGCTACACCTTC